Each of the 21 T cell receptor beta chains below was sequenced from the same sample in a study of shared clonotypes between healthy human individuals. The data were produced by immunoSEQ multiplex PCR, yet TCRdb's version contains in-frame clones alone and is incomplete. The sample carries about 2 million clones, 90% to 95% recorded once. Sequencing used naive CD4+ T cells sorted from blood. Subset specified: CD45RA+ positively selected. The receptors stem from a man aged 18-30 years in good health.

The V and J genes are TRBV7-9 and TRBJ2-3; TRBD2 matches 10 bases. Losses at the gene ends were 1 base for V and 4 bases for J; bases not matched to a gene: 5. Germline values: CDR1 SEHNR, CDR2 FQNEAQ (reference sequence). The CDR3 has 16 residues. CDR3 in DNA: TGTGCCAGCAGCTTAGTAGAGCGGGGGGGCGCAGATACGCAGTATTTT. It encodes CASSLVERGGADTQYF.

The gene calls are TRBV6-1 and TRBJ2-1; TRBD1 or TRBD2 may be the D gene (6 bases each). Between the trimmed V and J ends, which lost 6 bases and 8 bases, there was a span of 14 bases. CDR3 size: 13 residues. Germline assignment: CDR1 MNHNS and CDR2 SASEGT. The CDR3 region has the DNA TGTGCCAGCAGAGAGGGGGGTTCCGATGAGCAGTTCTTC. Translated: CASREGGSDEQFF.

The CDR3 DNA follows: TGTGCCAGCACCAAAATTCAACAGACAAATGAGCAGTTCTTC. Protein product: CASTKIQQTNEQFF. V gene TRBV7-9 combines with J gene TRBJ2-1, with D unclear. The V gene lost 7 bases and the J gene lost 7 bases, with 17 bases spanning the gap. The germline gives CDR1 SEHNR, CDR2 FQNEAQ (reference sequence). This CDR3 has 14 amino acids.

The table lists this clone with a few counts. J is TRBJ1-6 and V is TRBV27, with no clear D. The CDR3 length is 15 residues. Looked up from germline, CDR1 is MNHEY and CDR2 is SMNVEV (reference sequence). Trimming cost V 0 bases and J 7 bases, with 10 bases left between them. CDR3 bases: TGTGCCAGCAGTTTATCGGGTGTAGGGAATTCACCCCTCCACTTT. The encoded protein is CASSLSGVGNSPLHF.

This chain joins TRBV18 and TRBJ2-5; D may match TRBD1 or TRBD2 (5 bases each). With 5 bases removed from V and 4 bases from J, the gap between germline ends came to 11 bases. CDR3 length: 13 residues. Germline V gene data show CDR1 as KGHSH and CDR2 as LQKENI. The CDR3 DNA follows: TGTGCCAGCTCATCCGGGACCTTAGAGACCCAGTACTTC. It specifies CASSSGTLETQYF.

CDR3 nucleotides: TGTGCCAGCAGCCTGACTAGCGGGTTCGATGAGCAGTTCTTC. Amino acids: CASSLTSGFDEQFF. The rearrangement uses TRBV4-2 and TRBJ2-1; 10 bases are a match to TRBD2. The germline CDR1 and CDR2 sequences are LGHNA and YNFKEQ. The CDR3 is made up of 14 amino acids. The J segment lost 8 bases and the V segment lost 4 bases, leaving 5 bases of the junction unmatched.

Concerning this clone: A much larger clone differs by one base, so this may be a read error. The chain uses TRBV6-5 and TRBJ1-6; tentatively, D is TRBD1 (6 bases). The CDR3 covers 13 residues. V lost 5 bases and J lost 9, with 11 bases in between. CDR1 is MNHEY, CDR2 SVGAGI, per germline. CDR3: CASSGGRGSPLHF. The DNA for the CDR3 is TGTGCCAGCAGTGGGGGCCGAGGTTCACCCCTCCACTTT.

The chain has TRBV2 and TRBJ2-5; weak D call: TRBD2 (5 bases). With 3 bases removed from V and 4 bases from J, the gap between germline ends came to 15 bases. The CDR3 has 15 residues. Germline V gives CDR1 SNHLY, CDR2 FYNNEI. The CDR3 DNA sequence: TGTGCCAGCAGTGATCGGGGTACCCCCCCAGAGACCCAGTACTTC. Protein product: CASSDRGTPPETQYF. Variable domain in full (rest from reference TRBV2 and TRBJ2-5): EPEVTQTPSHQVTQMGQEVILRCVPISNHLYFYWYRQILGQKVEFLVSFYNNEISEKSEIFDDQFSVERPDGSNFTLKIRSTKLEDSAMYFCASSDRGTPPETQYFGPGTRLLVL.

J is TRBJ1-6 and V is TRBV6-5; D call uncertain. V was trimmed by 4 bases and J by 1 base, leaving 8 bases between them. Germline-derived CDR1 and CDR2 are MNHEY and SVGAGI. CDR3 length equals 15 residues. Written as DNA, the CDR3 is TGTGCCAGCAGTTGGGGTAAATCCTATAATTCACCCCTCCACTTT. Its protein product is CASSWGKSYNSPLHF.

The chain recombines TRBV2 with TRBJ2-7, with D possibly TRBD2 on 5 matching bases. This CDR3 contains 14 residues. From germline, CDR1 is SNHLY and CDR2 FYNNEI. V lost 6 bases to trimming and J lost 0 bases, with 12 bases between them. The CDR3 DNA reads TGTGCCAGCAGACACGAGGGTACCTCCTACGAGCAGTACTTC. It specifies CASRHEGTSYEQYF. Drawing the rest from reference TRBV2 and TRBJ2-7, the complete variable domain is EPEVTQTPSHQVTQMGQEVILRCVPISNHLYFYWYRQILGQKVEFLVSFYNNEISEKSEIFDDQFSVERPDGSNFTLKIRSTKLEDSAMYFCASRHEGTSYEQYFGPGTRLTVT.

The chain links TRBV19 to TRBJ1-5; D might be TRBD1 (6 bases). The CDR3 is made up of 16 amino acids. The germline V gene encodes CDR1 LNHDA and CDR2 SQIVND (reference sequence). The V gene lost 3 bases and the J gene lost 0 bases, with 12 bases spanning the gap. CDR3 in DNA: TGTGCCAGTAGTATCTATGGACAGTATAGCAATCAGCCCCAGCATTTT. It translates to CASSIYGQYSNQPQHF.

The V gene is TRBV7-8, the J gene TRBJ2-3; D is possibly TRBD1 or TRBD2 (6 bases each). This CDR3 spans 14 amino acids. Germline lookup yields CDR1 SGHVS and CDR2 FQNEAQ. In DNA form, the CDR3 reads TGTGGTGGAGGGGGTAGATACCTCACAGATACGCAGTATTTT. It specifies CGGGGRYLTDTQYF.

The chain is built from TRBV2 and TRBJ1-5, with D maybe TRBD1 (6 bases). The germline V and J ends were trimmed by 6 bases and 7 bases, with 16 bases remaining between them. In germline, CDR1 is SNHLY, CDR2 FYNNEI. The CDR3 spans 14 residues. This CDR3 is CASRLQGSNQPQHF. The CDR3 DNA reads as TGTGCCAGCAGGTTACAGGGATCGAACCAGCCCCAGCATTTT.

This chain connects TRBV11-2 to TRBJ2-7, with D perhaps matching TRBD1 (6 bases). CDR1 SGHAT and CDR2 FQNNGV come from the germline V gene. Trimming took off 5 bases at V and 2 bases at J, with 13 bases between the two ends. CDR3 length: 14 residues. The CDR3 reads CASSNDRFAYEQYF. The CDR3 DNA follows: TGTGCCAGCAGCAATGACAGGTTCGCCTACGAGCAGTACTTC.

This chain links TRBV7-9 with TRBJ1-4; TRBD1 is a possible D gene (6 bases). Per the germline V gene, CDR1 is SEHNR and CDR2 is FQNEAQ (reference sequence). Trimming took 6 bases from V and 4 from J, leaving 12 bases between them. The CDR3 has 14 amino acids. Here the CDR3 DNA reads TGTGCCAGCAGAGCGGGACAAATTAATGAAAAACTGTTTTTT. Translation gives CASRAGQINEKLFF.

V is TRBV7-2 and J is TRBJ2-5, with 7 positions matching TRBD2. The CDR3 loop spans 17 amino acids. With 4 bases clipped from V and 0 bases from J, the junction kept 11 bases outside the gene matches. Germline V gene data show CDR1 as SGHTA and CDR2 as FQGNSA. CDR3 sequence (DNA): TGTGCCAGCAGCTCACCAGCGGGATACCCTTACCAAGAGACCCAGTACTTC. Amino acid sequence: CASSSPAGYPYQETQYF.

This rearrangement joins TRBV6-6 to TRBJ1-2; no firm D call. The V and J ends lost 2 bases and 5 bases respectively, with 9 bases between them. The CDR3 consists of 13 residues. The germline CDR1 and CDR2 sequences are MNHNY and SVGAGI (reference sequence). This chain's CDR3 is CASSYGRSYGYTF. In DNA form, the CDR3 reads TGTGCCAGCAGTTACGGCAGGTCGTATGGCTACACCTTC.

This clone was seen a single time. The V call is TRBV28, the J call TRBJ2-2; TRBD1 matches 8 bases. V lost 3 bases and J lost 2; bases outside the gene matches: 8. CDR1 and CDR2 (germline): MDHEN, SYDVKM. The CDR3 is 17 amino acids. The CDR3: CASSFRQGATNTGELFF. The CDR3 bases are TGTGCCAGCAGTTTTAGGCAGGGGGCCACAAACACCGGGGAGCTGTTTTTT.

The CDR3 DNA is TGTGCCAGCAGTGAACTGCCGGGACAGGAGTTCTCTGGAAACACCATATATTTT. Amino acids: CASSELPGQEFSGNTIYF. The chain links TRBV6-7 to TRBJ1-3, with TRBD1 matching over 8 bases. TRBV6-7 is noted as an ORF with a role that remains uncertain. This CDR3 region has 18 residues. J lost 0 bases, V lost 5 bases, and 12 bases had no gene match.

Worth noting for this clone: The same CDR3 also results from other DNA sequences found in this sample. The rearrangement joins TRBV7-9 to TRBJ2-2, with D possibly TRBD1 on 6 matching bases. Germline V CDR1 and CDR2: SEHNR, FQNEAQ (reference sequence). Between the trimmed V and J ends, which lost 0 bases and 2 bases, there was a span of 7 bases. The length of the CDR3 is 15 residues. CDR3 DNA sequence: TGTGCCAGCAGCTTAGCACAGGGCAACACCGGGGAGCTGTTTTTT. Encoded protein: CASSLAQGNTGELFF. Full variable domain (rest looked up from reference TRBV7-9 and TRBJ2-2): DTGVSQNPRHKITKRGQNVTFRCDPISEHNRLYWYRQTLGQGPEFLTYFQNEAQLEKSRLLSDRFSAERPKGSFSTLEIQRTEQGDSAMYLCASSLAQGNTGELFFGEGSRLTVL.

The chain employs TRBV5-1 and TRBJ2-3; 10 nucleotides line up with TRBD2. The CDR3 covers 16 residues. V was clipped by 0 bases and J by 3 bases; unmatched bases: 4. CDR1 is SGHRS and CDR2 is YFSETQ in the germline V gene. The chain's CDR3 is CASSLVLAGATDTQYF. In DNA, the CDR3 is TGCGCCAGCAGCTTGGTTCTAGCGGGAGCGACAGATACGCAGTATTTT.